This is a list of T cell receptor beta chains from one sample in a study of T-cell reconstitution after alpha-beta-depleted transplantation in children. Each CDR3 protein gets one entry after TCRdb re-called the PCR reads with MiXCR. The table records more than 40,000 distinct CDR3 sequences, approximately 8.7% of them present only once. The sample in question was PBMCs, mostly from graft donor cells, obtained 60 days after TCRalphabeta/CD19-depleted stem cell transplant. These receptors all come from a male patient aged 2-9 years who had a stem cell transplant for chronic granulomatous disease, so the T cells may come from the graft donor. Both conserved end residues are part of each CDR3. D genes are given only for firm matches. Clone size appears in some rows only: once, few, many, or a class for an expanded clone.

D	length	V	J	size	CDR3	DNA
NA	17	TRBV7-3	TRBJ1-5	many	CASPLGALPRSNQPQHF	TGTGCCAGCCCCCTTGGGGCCTTACCTCGGAGCAATCAGCCCCAGCATTTT
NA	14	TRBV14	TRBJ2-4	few	CASSQVRGNGIQYF	TGTGCCAGCAGCCAAGTAAGGGGGAACGGCATTCAGTACTTC
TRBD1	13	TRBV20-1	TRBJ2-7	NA	CSASRGIVYEQYF	TGCAGTGCCAGCAGGGGGATAGTCTACGAGCAGTACTTC
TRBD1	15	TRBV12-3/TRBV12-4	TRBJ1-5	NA	CASSPQGGGNQPQHF	TGTGCCAGCAGTCCACAGGGGGGAGGCAATCAGCCCCAGCATTTT
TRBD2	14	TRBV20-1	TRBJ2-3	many	CSAIATSGRATQYF	TGCAGTGCTATAGCGACTAGCGGGAGGGCTACGCAGTATTTT
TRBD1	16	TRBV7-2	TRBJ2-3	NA	CASSKTGTGGLRSQYF	TGTGCCAGCAGCAAAACCGGGACAGGGGGTCTTAGGTCGCAGTATTTT
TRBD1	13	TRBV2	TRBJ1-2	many	CASRGQGMNGYTF	TGTGCCAGCAGAGGACAGGGAATGAATGGCTACACCTTC
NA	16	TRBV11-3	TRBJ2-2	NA	CASSLIGGLATGELFF	TGTGCCAGCAGCTTAATAGGGGGGCTAGCCACCGGGGAGCTGTTTTTT
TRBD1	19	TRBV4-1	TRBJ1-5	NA	CASSQEAGTGQLSNQPQHF	TGCGCCAGCAGCCAGGAAGCCGGGACAGGGCAACTTAGCAATCAGCCCCAGCATTTT
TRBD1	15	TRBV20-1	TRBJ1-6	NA	CSAAILDRDNSPLHF	TGCAGTGCCGCTATCCTCGACAGGGATAATTCACCCCTCCACTTT
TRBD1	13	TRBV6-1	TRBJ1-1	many	CASRDRASTEAFF	TGTGCCAGCAGGGACAGGGCGAGCACTGAAGCTTTCTTT
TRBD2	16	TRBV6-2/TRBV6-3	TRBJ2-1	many	CASSSGLAGAYNEQFF	TGTGCCAGCAGTTCCGGACTAGCGGGAGCCTACAATGAGCAGTTCTTC
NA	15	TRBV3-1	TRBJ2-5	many	CASSQEESAPRAQYF	TGTGCCAGCAGCCAAGAGGAAAGCGCCCCCAGGGCCCAGTACTTC
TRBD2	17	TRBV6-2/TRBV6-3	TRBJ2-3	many	CASSRGTTSGSTDTQYF	TGTGCCAGCAGTAGAGGAACTACTAGCGGGAGCACAGATACGCAGTATTTT
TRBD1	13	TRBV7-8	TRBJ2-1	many	CASSSGQINEQFF	TGTGCCAGCAGCTCGGGACAGATCAATGAGCAGTTCTTC
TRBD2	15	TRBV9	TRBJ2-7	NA	CASSVGEGLRDEQYF	TGTGCCAGCAGCGTAGGGGAGGGCCTAAGGGACGAGCAGTACTTC
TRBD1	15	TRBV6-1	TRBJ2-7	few	CASSRRDRGPYEQYF	TGTGCCAGCAGCCGCCGGGACAGGGGGCCGTACGAGCAGTACTTC
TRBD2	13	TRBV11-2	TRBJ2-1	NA	CASRLLAANEQFF	TGTGCCAGCAGGTTACTAGCGGCCAATGAGCAGTTCTTC
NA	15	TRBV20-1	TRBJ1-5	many	CSARGGGAGNQPQHF	TGCAGTGCTAGAGGCGGGGGCGCGGGCAATCAGCCCCAGCATTTT
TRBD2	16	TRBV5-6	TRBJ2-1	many	CASSLGRLAGVDEQFF	TGTGCCAGCAGCTTGGGCAGACTAGCGGGAGTGGATGAGCAGTTCTTC
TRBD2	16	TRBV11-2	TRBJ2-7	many	CASSFSIAGGSYEQYF	TGTGCCAGCAGCTTCTCAATAGCGGGAGGTTCCTACGAGCAGTACTTC
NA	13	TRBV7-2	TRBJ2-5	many	CASSLGTDGTQYF	TGTGCCAGCAGCTTAGGGACGGACGGGACCCAGTACTTC
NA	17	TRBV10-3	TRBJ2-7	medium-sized	CAISDLFDGGISYEQYF	TGTGCCATCAGTGACCTATTCGACGGCGGGATTTCCTACGAGCAGTACTTC
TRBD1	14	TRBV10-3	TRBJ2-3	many	CAISAGGARDTQYF	TGTGCCATCAGTGCAGGGGGTGCGAGGGATACGCAGTATTTT
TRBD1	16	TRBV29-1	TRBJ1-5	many	CSPGTGATLSNQPQHF	TGCAGCCCGGGGACAGGGGCCACCCTTAGCAATCAGCCCCAGCATTTT
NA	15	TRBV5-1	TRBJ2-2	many	CASRRDRPNTGELFF	TGCGCCAGCAGACGAGACAGGCCGAACACCGGGGAGCTGTTTTTT
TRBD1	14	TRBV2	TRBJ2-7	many	CASIGQGIFYEQYF	TGTGCCAGCATTGGACAGGGAATTTTCTACGAGCAGTACTTC
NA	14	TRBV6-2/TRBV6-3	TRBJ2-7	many	CASSYETSSYEQYF	TGTGCCAGCAGTTATGAAACTAGCAGTTACGAGCAGTACTTC
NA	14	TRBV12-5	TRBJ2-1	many	CASGPKLGNNEQFF	TGTGCTAGTGGTCCCAAACTAGGGAACAATGAGCAGTTCTTC
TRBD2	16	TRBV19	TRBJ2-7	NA	CASSPRTSGTSYEQYF	TGTGCCAGTAGTCCAAGGACTAGCGGGACTTCCTACGAGCAGTACTTC
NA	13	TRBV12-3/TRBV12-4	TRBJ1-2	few	CASSPTLNYGYTF	TGTGCCAGCAGCCCCACACTTAACTATGGCTACACCTTC
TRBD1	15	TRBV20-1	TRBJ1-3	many	CSARQGVSSGNTIYF	TGCAGTGCTAGGCAGGGGGTGTCCTCTGGAAACACCATATATTTT
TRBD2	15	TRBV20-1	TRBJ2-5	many	CSAPLRGGSAGTQYF	TGCAGTGCTCCACTACGCGGCGGGAGCGCTGGGACCCAGTACTTC
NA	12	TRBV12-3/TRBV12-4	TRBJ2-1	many	CASRTHYNEQFF	TGTGCCAGCAGGACCCATTACAATGAGCAGTTCTTC
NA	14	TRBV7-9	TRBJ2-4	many	CASSLSGSKNIQYF	TGTGCCAGCAGCTTATCGGGATCCAAAAACATTCAGTACTTC
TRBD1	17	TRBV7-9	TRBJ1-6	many	CASSTHDRGGVGSPLHF	TGTGCCAGCAGCACCCACGACAGGGGAGGCGTGGGTTCACCCCTCCACTTT
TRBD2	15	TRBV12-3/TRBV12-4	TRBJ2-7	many	CASSSGGGGSYEQYF	TGTGCCAGCAGTTCCGGCGGGGGAGGCTCCTACGAGCAGTACTTC
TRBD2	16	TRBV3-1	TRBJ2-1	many	CASSRNSGIRGNEQFF	TGTGCCAGCAGCCGGAATAGCGGGATCCGAGGGAATGAGCAGTTCTTC
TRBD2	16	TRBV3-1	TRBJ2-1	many	CASSQLRASGRPEQFF	TGTGCCAGCAGCCAACTTAGGGCTAGCGGGAGACCTGAGCAGTTCTTC
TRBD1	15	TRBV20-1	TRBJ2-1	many	CSARGRDRGSDEQFF	TGCAGTGCTAGAGGTCGGGACAGGGGCAGCGATGAGCAGTTCTTC
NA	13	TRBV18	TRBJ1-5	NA	CASSPLGGQPQHF	TGTGCCAGCTCACCACTGGGGGGTCAGCCCCAGCATTTT
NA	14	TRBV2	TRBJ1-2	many	CASTRADRGYGYTF	TGTGCCAGCACCCGGGCGGACCGAGGCTATGGCTACACCTTC
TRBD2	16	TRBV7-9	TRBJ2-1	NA	CASSSSGGSYYNEQFF	TGTGCCAGCAGCTCCAGCGGGGGTTCATACTACAATGAGCAGTTCTTC
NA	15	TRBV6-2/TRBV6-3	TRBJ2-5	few	CASSYWGNHQETQYF	TGTGCCAGCAGTTACTGGGGGAACCACCAAGAGACCCAGTACTTC